The 32 T cell receptor beta chains below come from one sample, sequenced in a study of control samples from healthy donors and cancer patients. Generated by immunoSEQ multiplex PCR, the TCRdb table keeps only in-frame clones and is missing some. The table lists fewer than 95,000 clones, roughly 91% of them singletons. Input material: blood. These receptors all come from a young man in good health.

The chain recombines TRBV6-2 or TRBV6-3 with TRBJ1-1, with D possibly matching TRBD1 (5 bases). CDR3 length: 14 amino acids. The germline V gene has CDR1 MNHEY and CDR2 SVGEGT. Between the trimmed V and J ends, which lost 2 bases and 10 bases, there was a span of 17 bases. Here the CDR3 reads CASSYGAGPQGAFF. As DNA, the CDR3 is TGTGCCAGCAGTTACGGGGCCGGGCCGCAAGGAGCTTTCTTT.

The rearrangement links TRBV15 to TRBJ2-5; no firm D call. CDR1 LNHNV and CDR2 YYDKDF come from the germline V gene (reference sequence). The CDR3 is 14 residues long. Trimming took off 0 bases at V and 3 bases at J, with 8 bases between the two ends. CDR3 bases: TGTGCCACCAGCAGAGATACAGCGAAAGAGACCCAGTACTTC. Translated: CATSRDTAKETQYF.

The chain recombines TRBV28 with TRBJ2-7; D might be TRBD1 (5 bases). Trimming pared 3 bases from V and 1 base from J, leaving 10 bases between. CDR3 size: 14 residues. Germline V CDR1 and CDR2: MDHEN, SYDVKM. CDR3 sequence reads: CASSFQGGSYEQYF. In nucleotides, the CDR3 is TGTGCCAGCAGTTTCCAGGGTGGGTCCTACGAGCAGTACTTC.

V gene TRBV4-2 combines with J gene TRBJ2-7; perhaps TRBD2 as D (6 bases). CDR3 length equals 13 residues. Trimming shortened V by 4 bases and J by 5 bases, and 12 bases separated the two germline ends. In germline, CDR1 is LGHNA, CDR2 YNFKEQ. CDR3 bases: TGTGCCAGCAGCCCCGGGATAGCGGACGAGCAGTACTTC. This encodes CASSPGIADEQYF.

The chain recombines TRBV14 with TRBJ2-1, with 7 nucleotides matching TRBD2. V was clipped by 5 bases and J by 1 base; unmatched bases: 8. The CDR3 is 16 residues long. Germline CDR1 SGHDN, CDR2 FVKESK. CDR3 DNA sequence: TGTGCCAGCAGCTCCGCGGGGGTCGGATCCTACAATGAGCAGTTCTTC. Its translation is CASSSAGVGSYNEQFF.

This sequence joins TRBV4-2 and TRBJ2-5; D not resolved. The CDR3 has 14 residues. Germline V lookup: CDR1 LGHNA, CDR2 YNFKEQ. V was clipped by 0 bases and J by 7 bases, with 12 bases between them. CDR3 sequence: CASSQEDLMGTQYF. DNA for the CDR3: TGTGCCAGCAGCCAAGAGGATCTAATGGGGACCCAGTACTTC.

The chain couples TRBV2 to TRBJ1-3, with D perhaps matching TRBD1 (5 bases). Germline V gene sequence: CDR1 SNHLY, CDR2 FYNNEI. V dropped 0 bases and J dropped 2 bases, with 11 bases sitting between them. The CDR3 contains 16 residues. This chain's CDR3 is CASSEARGVAGNTIYF. CDR3 DNA: TGTGCCAGCAGTGAAGCGCGGGGGGTGGCTGGAAACACCATATATTTT.

Only a few counts were recorded for this clone. The genes are TRBV2 and TRBJ1-5, with a possible D match to TRBD1 (6 bases). The V end was cut by 7 bases, the J end by 0 bases, with 13 bases between. The length of the CDR3 is 15 residues. Germline values: CDR1 SNHLY, CDR2 FYNNEI. The CDR3, as DNA: TGTGCCAGCACCGTAGGGGGGCATAGCAATCAGCCCCAGCATTTT. Protein: CASTVGGHSNQPQHF.

The chain couples TRBV29-1 to TRBJ1-4; tentative D call: TRBD1 (5 bases). V dropped 4 bases and J dropped 5 bases, with 8 bases sitting between them. Looked up from germline, CDR1 is SQVTM and CDR2 is ANQGSEA. This CDR3 is 12 amino acids long. The CDR3 loop is CSVGQGNEKLFF. The CDR3 DNA reads as TGCAGCGTTGGTCAGGGAAATGAAAAACTGTTTTTT.

The V gene is TRBV7-2, the J gene TRBJ2-3, with D possibly being TRBD1 (5 bases). This CDR3 has 14 amino acids. V lost 4 bases to trimming and J lost 3 bases, with 11 bases between them. Per the germline V gene, CDR1 is SGHTA and CDR2 is FQGNSA. The CDR3 DNA follows: TGTGCCAGCAGCTCAGGGATTAGAACAGATACGCAGTATTTT. Residues: CASSSGIRTDTQYF.

This clone has just a few counts. The V call is TRBV10-1, the J call TRBJ2-1; D is possibly TRBD1 or TRBD2 (6 bases each). Germline loops: CDR1 WNHNN, CDR2 SYGVQD (reference sequence). Trimming shortened V by 4 bases and J by 15 bases, and 16 bases separated the two germline ends. There are 12 residues in the CDR3. CDR3 sequence reads: CASSGQGRGMFF. The CDR3 DNA is TGCGCCAGCAGTGGTCAGGGGCGGGGCATGTTCTTC.

V is TRBV4-3 and J is TRBJ2-2; D uncertain. CDR1 is LGHNA and CDR2 is YSLEER in the germline V gene. Between the trimmed V and J ends, which lost 0 bases and 4 bases, there was a span of 9 bases. The length of the CDR3 is 15 residues. DNA of the CDR3: TGCGCCAGCAGCCAAGATACGGCCAGCACCGGGGAGCTGTTTTTT. This codes for CASSQDTASTGELFF.

The chain combines TRBV30 with TRBJ1-3, with TRBD1 identical over 9 bases. CDR1 GTSNPN and CDR2 SVGIG come from the germline V gene (reference sequence). Unmatched junction bases numbered 3, after V lost 3 bases and J lost 3 bases. The CDR3 is made up of 14 amino acids. The chain's CDR3 is CAWRKTGGGNTIYF. For the CDR3, the DNA is TGTGCCTGGAGGAAGACAGGGGGTGGAAACACCATATATTTT. Using reference TRBV30 and TRBJ1-3 for the parts outside the CDR3, the full variable domain is SQTIHQWPATLVQPVGSPLSLECTVEGTSNPNLYWYRQAAGRGLQLLFYSVGIGQISSEVPQNLSASRPQDRQFILSSKKLLLSDSGFYLCAWRKTGGGNTIYFGEGSWLTVV.

The CDR3, as DNA: TGCGCCAGCAGACTAGCGAACACCGGGGAGCTGTTTTTT. Its protein product is CASRLANTGELFF. This chain joins TRBV5-1 and TRBJ2-2, with D maybe TRBD2 (5 bases). This CDR3 region has 13 residues. Trimming cost V 5 bases and J 0 bases, with 5 bases left between them. Germline CDR1 and CDR2: SGHRS and YFSETQ.

This chain joins TRBV6-5 and TRBJ2-2, with 8 bases identical to TRBD2. The CDR3 covers 15 residues. V gave up 5 bases and J gave up 5 bases; unmatched junction bases: 7. From germline, CDR1 is MNHEY and CDR2 SVGAGI. The CDR3 nucleotides are TGTGCCAGCAGTCCGAGCGGGGGATGGACCGGGGAGCTGTTTTTT. It yields the protein CASSPSGGWTGELFF.

The chain combines TRBV6-5 with TRBJ2-5; tentative D call: TRBD2 (5 bases). CDR1 MNHEY and CDR2 SVGAGI come from the germline V gene. The CDR3 length is 13 residues. V was trimmed by 7 bases and J by 9 bases, leaving 18 bases between them. The CDR3 DNA is TGTGCCAGCACCGGGGAGTGGGAAATGGCCCAGTACTTC. It specifies CASTGEWEMAQYF.

The rearrangement uses TRBV5-5 and TRBJ2-3; a weak D match, TRBD1 (6 bases). Germline V gene lookup returns CDR1 SGHKS and CDR2 YYEKEE (reference sequence). V was cut by 0 bases and J by 6 bases, with 20 bases left in between. The CDR3 contains 17 residues. The CDR3 DNA follows: TGTGCCAGCAGCTTGGCATCCGGGACAAGGCCTGGTGATACGCAGTATTTT. This gives the protein CASSLASGTRPGDTQYF.

V gene TRBV7-3 combines with J gene TRBJ2-1, with 11 bases matching TRBD1. Germline values: CDR1 SGHTA, CDR2 FQGTGA. After removal of 5 bases from V and 0 bases from J, the junction contained 15 bases not matched to a gene. CDR3 size: 20 residues. The CDR3 coding sequence is TGTGCCAGCAGCACGAGGACAGGGGGCACACACCCGAGCTCCTACAATGAGCAGTTCTTC. Amino acids: CASSTRTGGTHPSSYNEQFF.

The chain recombines TRBV6-2 or TRBV6-3 with TRBJ1-2; 8 nucleotides align to TRBD1. The length of the CDR3 is 14 residues. The ends lost 2 bases at V and 6 bases at J; junction bases unmatched: 5. Germline assignment: CDR1 MNHEY and CDR2 SVGEGT. The CDR3 DNA reads as TGTGCCAGCAGTTACGTCCCGACAGGGGATGGCTACACCTTC. It yields the protein CASSYVPTGDGYTF.

This sequence joins TRBV19 and TRBJ2-7; D may correspond to TRBD1 or TRBD2 (6 bases each). The V gene's germline CDR1 is LNHDA and CDR2 SQIVND (reference sequence). The V and J ends lost 3 bases and 0 bases respectively, with 12 bases between them. This CDR3 spans 15 amino acids. In nucleotides, the CDR3 is TGTGCCAGTAGTATTGGGGGCGGGACCTCCTACGAGCAGTACTTC. Protein sequence: CASSIGGGTSYEQYF.

The chain carries TRBV6-5 and TRBJ1-1, with D uncertain. Trimming removed 4 bases at V and 1 base at J, with 7 bases between. Looked up from germline, CDR1 is MNHEY and CDR2 is SVGAGI. CDR3 length: 13 amino acids. CDR3 residues: CASSLQRNTEAFF. The CDR3, as DNA: TGTGCCAGCAGTTTACAGCGGAACACTGAAGCTTTCTTT.

The chain uses TRBV5-1 and TRBJ1-2; 9 nucleotides match TRBD1. J gave up 5 bases and V 0 bases, and 2 bases lay outside the gene matches. The length of the CDR3 is 14 residues. Germline V gene sequence: CDR1 SGHRS, CDR2 YFSETQ. CDR3 residues: CASSLDRGLYGYTF. The CDR3 DNA reads as TGCGCCAGCAGCTTGGACAGGGGGCTGTATGGCTACACCTTC.

V usage is TRBV18 and J usage is TRBJ2-1, with a possible D match to TRBD2 (5 bases). CDR3 length: 14 residues. Trimming removed 3 bases at V and 9 bases at J, with 15 bases between. The germline V gene has CDR1 KGHSH and CDR2 LQKENI. CDR3 bases: TGTGCCAGCTCACCGAATTTGGAGGTCGGTGAGCAGTTCTTC. As protein: CASSPNLEVGEQFF. The full variable domain, completed using reference TRBV18 and TRBJ2-1, is NAGVMQNPRHLVRRRGQEARLRCSPMKGHSHVYWYRQLPEEGLKFMVYLQKENIIDESGMPKERFSAEFPKEGPSILRIQQVVRGDSAAYFCASSPNLEVGEQFFGPGTRLTVL.

The rearrangement uses TRBV9 and TRBJ2-7; 12 positions agree with TRBD1. CDR3 size: 17 residues. Trimming removed 0 bases from V and 2 bases from J; junction bases left unmatched: 6. Germline V gene lookup returns CDR1 SGDLS and CDR2 YYNGEE. The CDR3 is CASSVGDGTGGPYEQYF. Here the CDR3 DNA reads TGTGCCAGCAGCGTAGGCGATGGGACAGGGGGCCCCTACGAGCAGTACTTC.

The genes are TRBV28 and TRBJ2-5; TRBD2 matches at 10 bases. CDR3 size: 15 residues. From germline, CDR1 is MDHEN and CDR2 SYDVKM. The ends lost 3 bases at V and 4 bases at J; junction bases unmatched: 5. DNA for the CDR3: TGTGCCAGCAGTTTTGGTAGCGGGGGGCCAGAGACCCAGTACTTC. Its protein product is CASSFGSGGPETQYF.

The CDR3: CASSPFGQGMYEQYF. The CDR3 coding sequence is TGTGCCAGTAGTCCTTTTGGGCAGGGAATGTACGAGCAGTACTTC. The V and J genes are TRBV19 and TRBJ2-7, with a possible D match to TRBD1 (5 bases). The germline gives CDR1 LNHDA, CDR2 SQIVND (reference sequence). This CDR3 is built from 15 residues. Trimming cost V 5 bases and J 4 bases, with 18 bases left between them.

The chain recombines TRBV28 with TRBJ1-2, with a weak D call TRBD1 (5 bases). This CDR3 has 13 residues. V was clipped by 2 bases and J by 4 bases, with 8 bases between them. Germline values: CDR1 MDHEN, CDR2 SYDVKM. Written as DNA, the CDR3 is TGTGCCAGCAGTTTAGCCAGGGCCTATGGCTACACCTTC. It codes for CASSLARAYGYTF.

V gene TRBV9 combines with J gene TRBJ2-1; TRBD2 might be the D (5 bases). From germline, CDR1 is SGDLS and CDR2 YYNGEE. This CDR3 comprises 15 residues. Deletions cut 4 bases from V and 0 bases from J, with 11 bases between. Written as DNA, the CDR3 is TGTGCCAGCAGCTCCCGGGGTGACTCCTACAATGAGCAGTTCTTC. Translation gives CASSSRGDSYNEQFF.

The J gene is TRBJ2-5, the V gene TRBV2; D not certain. The CDR3 is 12 amino acids. The V end lost 3 bases, the J end lost 1 base, and 3 bases lay between the germline ends. Germline assignment: CDR1 SNHLY and CDR2 FYNNEI. The DNA of the CDR3 is TGTGCCAGCAGTGAGTTCCAAGAGACCCAGTACTTC. Translated, it gives CASSEFQETQYF.

The rearrangement uses TRBV5-6 and TRBJ1-3, with TRBD1 matching over 9 bases. Per germline, CDR1 SGHDT and CDR2 YYEEEE. The ends lost 4 bases at V and 0 bases at J; junction bases unmatched: 8. This CDR3 contains 17 residues. Here the CDR3 reads CASSLYRDRASGNTIYF. The CDR3 nucleotides are TGTGCCAGCAGCCTTTACCGGGACAGGGCCTCTGGAAACACCATATATTTT. Drawing the rest from reference TRBV5-6 and TRBJ1-3, the complete variable domain is DAGVTQSPTHLIKTRGQQVTLRCSPKSGHDTVSWYQQALGQGPQFIFQYYEEEERQRGNFPDRFSGHQFPNYSSELNVNALLLGDSALYLCASSLYRDRASGNTIYFGEGSWLTVV.

The rearrangement links TRBV6-5 to TRBJ1-1; TRBD1 matches 10 bases. The CDR3 is 13 residues long. The V and J ends lost 8 bases and 6 bases, in that order; junction bases with no gene match: 6. Germline-derived CDR1 and CDR2 are MNHEY and SVGAGI. For the CDR3, the DNA is TGTGCCAGCGAGGGACAGGGGTCCCCTGAAGCTTTCTTT. Translating it yields CASEGQGSPEAFF.

V and J are TRBV2 and TRBJ1-5; D unresolved. The CDR3 covers 15 residues. Trimming shortened V by 4 bases and J by 2 bases, and 12 bases separated the two germline ends. Germline-derived CDR1 and CDR2 are SNHLY and FYNNEI. The CDR3 DNA reads TGTGCCAGCAGTGTGGGCGGCGATCGCAATCAGCCCCAGCATTTT. This gives the protein CASSVGGDRNQPQHF.